This T cell receptor (beta chain) was retrieved from a study of blood T cells in healthy people across ages. Using a J-beta primer mix together with a sample-barcoded 5' primer, a second PCR was run for 7 to 11 cycles. Carrying 12 random nucleotides, a template-switch adaptor labeled each individual cDNA molecule. TCRdb re-derived calls from the 5' RACE reads in MiXCR, one entry per CDR3 protein. The sample has some 940,000 distinct CDR3 sequences; just under 30% are singletons. Healthy Caucasian individuals from Russia aged 6 to 90 were enrolled as donors. The length of the CDR3 is 13 residues. The V end was cut by 4 bases, the J end by 7 bases, with 9 bases between. CDR1 is SGHRS and CDR2 is YFSETQ in the germline V gene. This clonotype was counted a few times. Separately, the same data were catalogued under a study of T cells of mothers and their children.

Sequenced: blood. The sequence was obtained from a woman aged 40 to 50 in good health. J is TRBJ1-6 and V is TRBV5-1; no firm D call. The CDR3 DNA sequence: TGCGCCAGCAGCCTTACGCCAAATTCACCCCTCCACTTT. Translated, it gives CASSLTPNSPLHF.